These 26 T cell receptor beta chains came from one sample sequenced in a study of control samples from healthy donors and cancer patients. Data came from immunoSEQ multiplex PCR; TCRdb stores just in-frame clones and leaves some out. The sample contains 15,000 to 20,000 clones, 70% to 90% of which appear only once. The sample consisted of PBMCs. Source of these receptors: a man aged 55 to 70 with head and neck cancer.

The chain joins TRBV5-1 to TRBJ2-2; 8 bases map to TRBD1. Trimming removed 1 base from V and 6 bases from J; junction bases left unmatched: 5. CDR1 is SGHRS and CDR2 is YFSETQ in the germline V gene. The CDR3 loop spans 15 amino acids. The CDR3 is CASSLRTGSPGELFF. DNA of the CDR3: TGCGCCAGCAGCTTGAGGACAGGGAGCCCCGGGGAGCTGTTTTTT.

This clone appeared a single time. The chain combines TRBV5-5 with TRBJ1-5, with D tentatively TRBD1 (5 bases). Germline values: CDR1 SGHKS, CDR2 YYEKEE (reference sequence). V lost 4 bases, J lost 5 bases, and 19 bases lay in between. CDR3 length: 16 residues. This chain's CDR3 is CASSPVIGVRDQPQHF. In nucleotides, the CDR3 is TGTGCCAGCAGCCCGGTAATAGGGGTAAGGGATCAGCCCCAGCATTTT. The full variable domain, with the rest looked up from reference TRBV5-5 and TRBJ1-5, is DAGVTQSPTHLIKTRGQQVTLRCSPISGHKSVSWYQQVLGQGPQFIFQYYEKEERGRGNFPDRFSARQFPNYSSELNVNALLLGDSALYLCASSPVIGVRDQPQHFGDGTRLSIL.

This clone has just one count. The V gene is TRBV11-3, the J gene TRBJ2-1, with no clear D. Germline V CDR1 and CDR2: SGHNT, YENEEA. The CDR3 runs 13 residues. V was trimmed by 3 bases and J by 2 bases, leaving 5 bases between them. The CDR3 loop reads CASSLSTYNEQFF. The CDR3 DNA follows: TGTGCCAGCAGCTTGAGCACCTACAATGAGCAGTTCTTC. Based on the CDR3 plus reference TRBV11-3 and TRBJ2-1, the full variable domain is EAGVVQSPRYKIIEKKQPVAFWCNPISGHNTLYWYLQNLGQGPELLIRYENEEAVDDSQLPKDRFSAERLKGVDSTLKIQPAELGDSAVYLCASSLSTYNEQFFGPGTRLTVL.

The CDR3 here is CASSLDGQPYEQYF. CDR3 sequence (DNA): TGCGCCAGCAGCTTGGATGGACAGCCCTACGAGCAGTACTTC. V and J are TRBV5-1 and TRBJ2-5; possibly TRBD1 for D (6 bases). The DNA end favors TRBJ2-7, so the J call may be wrong. CDR3 length: 14 residues. Germline CDR1 reads SGHRS; CDR2 reads YFSETQ.

As to this clone: In the same sample, other DNA sequences code for this CDR3. The chain has TRBV6-5 and TRBJ1-3; D perhaps matches TRBD1 (5 bases). There are 15 residues in the CDR3. V gave up 10 bases and J gave up 3 bases, with 19 bases separating them. Germline V gene sequence: CDR1 MNHEY, CDR2 SVGAGI. The CDR3 coding sequence is TGTGCCACCATCGCCGGGGGACTCGGTGGAAACACCATATATTTT. Translation gives CATIAGGLGGNTIYF.

The CDR3 DNA reads TGCGCCAGCAGTCGCAAAAAGTACGAGCAGTACTTC. It specifies CASSRKKYEQYF. V is TRBV23-1 and J is TRBJ2-7; D gene unclear. TRBV23-1 is known as an ORF, though its function is uncertain. With 4 bases removed from V and 4 bases from J, the gap between germline ends came to 8 bases. The CDR3 runs to 12 residues.

V and J are TRBV29-1 and TRBJ2-4; D remains unclear. V was cut by 4 bases and J by 6 bases, with 13 bases left in between. The CDR3 is 13 residues long. Germline V gene lookup returns CDR1 SQVTM and CDR2 ANQGSEA. CDR3 protein: CSVGVTPLNIQYF. CDR3 bases: TGCAGCGTTGGGGTGACCCCCTTAAACATTCAGTACTTC.

In DNA form, the CDR3 reads TGTGCCAGCAGCTCACAAGGGGGGACCGGTAATGAAAAACTGTTTTTT. Amino acid sequence: CASSSQGGTGNEKLFF. V is TRBV13 and J is TRBJ1-4; tentatively, D is TRBD1 (6 bases). V dropped 4 bases and J dropped 4 bases, with 16 bases sitting between them. CDR1 and CDR2 from the germline V gene are PRHDT and FYEKMQ (reference sequence). The CDR3 extends over 16 amino acids.

The rearrangement links TRBV9 to TRBJ2-1, with D possibly being TRBD1 (7 bases). V lost 1 base and J 9 bases, leaving 8 bases between the germline ends. Germline-derived CDR1 and CDR2 are SGDLS and YYNGEE. This CDR3 is 12 amino acids long. The CDR3 DNA is TGTGCCAGCAGCGTACAGGGGGGTGAGCAGTTCTTC. Translated: CASSVQGGEQFF.

The genes are TRBV2 and TRBJ2-1; D not resolved. The CDR3 has 14 residues. Deletions cut 3 bases from V and 7 bases from J, with 13 bases between. Germline V gene data show CDR1 as SNHLY and CDR2 as FYNNEI. The DNA of the CDR3 is TGTGCCAGCAGTGATGGTGGGGTAATGAATGAGCAGTTCTTC. Its protein product is CASSDGGVMNEQFF.

The chain links TRBV27 to TRBJ2-3; weak D call: TRBD2 (6 bases). The V gene's germline CDR1 is MNHEY and CDR2 SMNVEV (reference sequence). There are 14 residues in the CDR3. V dropped 0 bases and J dropped 6 bases, with 10 bases sitting between them. CDR3 protein: CASSLSRAGDTQYF. As DNA, the CDR3 is TGTGCCAGCAGTTTATCTCGGGCGGGGGATACGCAGTATTTT.

This clone was observed a few times. The V call is TRBV30, the J call TRBJ2-2, with unresolved D. Trimming stripped 4 bases from V and 4 bases from J, with 19 bases between. Germline CDR1 and CDR2: GTSNPN and SVGIG (reference sequence). The CDR3 loop spans 16 amino acids. CDR3 loop: CAWTAWVSMTTGELFF. The CDR3 DNA reads as TGTGCCTGGACCGCATGGGTCTCCATGACCACCGGGGAGCTGTTTTTT.

The V and J genes are TRBV5-1 and TRBJ1-2, with D perhaps TRBD1 (5 bases). The V gene's germline CDR1 is SGHRS and CDR2 YFSETQ. CDR3 length equals 13 residues. V gave up 2 bases and J gave up 1 base, with 6 bases separating them. The CDR3 region is CASSFDSNYGYTF. The CDR3 DNA follows: TGCGCCAGCAGCTTCGACAGTAACTATGGCTACACCTTC.

The V call is TRBV27, the J call TRBJ2-2, with D perhaps matching TRBD1 or TRBD2 (5 bases each). Trimming stripped 7 bases from V and 2 bases from J, with 20 bases between. The CDR3 length is 17 residues. Germline V gene lookup returns CDR1 MNHEY and CDR2 SMNVEV (reference sequence). CDR3 sequence: CASTLRRGRDNTGELFF. The CDR3 DNA follows: TGTGCCAGCACCTTGAGACGGGGCAGGGACAACACCGGGGAGCTGTTTTTT.

The V gene is TRBV19, the J gene TRBJ2-7; 8 bases map to TRBD2. Germline V gene data show CDR1 as LNHDA and CDR2 as SQIVND (reference sequence). This CDR3 comprises 18 residues. V dropped 6 bases and J dropped 3; count of bases not matched to a gene: 19. The CDR3 DNA is TGTGCCAGTAGCCACGGACCCAGCGGGAGTCCGAAAAACTACGAGCAGTACTTC. Translating gives CASSHGPSGSPKNYEQYF.

The chain has TRBV25-1 and TRBJ1-4; tentative D call: TRBD1 (5 bases). Germline CDR1 and CDR2: MGHDK and SYGVNS. There are 16 residues in the CDR3. The V gene lost 3 bases and the J gene lost 0 bases, with 11 bases spanning the gap. The CDR3 region has the DNA TGTGCCAGCAGTGACCTGGCGGACACAACTAATGAAAAACTGTTTTTT. Its protein is CASSDLADTTNEKLFF.

The chain links TRBV29-1 to TRBJ2-7; maybe TRBD1 (6 bases). This CDR3 contains 13 residues. Per germline, CDR1 SQVTM and CDR2 ANQGSEA. With 4 bases removed from V and 4 bases from J, the gap between germline ends came to 14 bases. CDR3 loop: CSVVRDTSYEQYF. In nucleotides, the CDR3 is TGCAGCGTTGTCAGGGACACCTCATACGAGCAGTACTTC.

The V gene is TRBV6-1, the J gene TRBJ1-2; TRBD1 aligns across 12 bases. The CDR3 has 16 residues. CDR1 is MNHNS, CDR2 SASEGT, per germline. The trim removed 3 bases at V and 8 bases at J, leaving 10 bases unmatched. CDR3 residues: CASSDPGQGASEGYTF. For the CDR3, the DNA is TGTGCCAGCAGTGACCCGGGACAGGGGGCGTCAGAGGGCTACACCTTC.

The chain has TRBV6-6 and TRBJ2-5; the match to TRBD2 covers 10 bases. The CDR3 runs to 14 residues. Germline V gene data show CDR1 as MNHNY and CDR2 as SVGAGI (reference sequence). With 5 bases clipped from V and 7 bases from J, the junction kept 7 bases outside the gene matches. The CDR3 region is CASSVSGGRGTQYF. CDR3 DNA sequence: TGTGCCAGCAGTGTTAGCGGGGGGCGGGGGACCCAGTACTTC.

The chain couples TRBV20-1 to TRBJ1-1; D might be TRBD1 (5 bases). The germline V gene has CDR1 DFQATT and CDR2 SNEGSKA (reference sequence). V was pared by 3 bases and J by 4 bases, with 9 bases between. The CDR3 sequence is 12 residues long. The CDR3 here is CSASSGGTEAFF. The CDR3 region has the DNA TGCAGTGCTAGTAGCGGGGGCACTGAAGCTTTCTTT.

The chain is built from TRBV5-1 and TRBJ2-2; 7 nucleotides match TRBD2. The V gene's germline CDR1 is SGHRS and CDR2 YFSETQ. This CDR3 is built from 16 residues. V gave up 2 bases and J gave up 1 base; unmatched junction bases: 5. CDR3 DNA: TGCGCCAGCAGCTTCCAGCGGGGATTGAACACCGGGGAGCTGTTTTTT. This gives the protein CASSFQRGLNTGELFF.

This clone was found a few times. The chain uses TRBV7-9 and TRBJ1-4; D remains ambiguous. This CDR3 is built from 15 residues. The V end lost 4 bases, the J end lost 0 bases, and 9 bases lay between the germline ends. Germline values: CDR1 SEHNR, CDR2 FQNEAQ (reference sequence). CDR3 DNA sequence: TGTGCCAGCAGCTGGACCGGGACAACTAATGAAAAACTGTTTTTT. Its protein is CASSWTGTTNEKLFF.

The V call is TRBV5-8, the J call TRBJ1-4; D perhaps matches TRBD1 (5 bases). Germline CDR1 SGHTS, CDR2 YDEGEE. The CDR3 extends over 16 amino acids. V was trimmed by 2 bases and J by 2 bases, leaving 13 bases between them. This CDR3 is CASSFGVGVTNEKLFF. The CDR3 DNA reads as TGTGCCAGCAGCTTCGGGGTGGGGGTGACTAATGAAAAACTGTTTTTT.

This clone was observed a single time. V gene TRBV18 combines with J gene TRBJ1-1, with D perhaps TRBD1 (6 bases). CDR3 length: 12 residues. Germline V CDR1 and CDR2: KGHSH, LQKENI. Between the trimmed V and J ends, which lost 5 bases and 3 bases, there was a span of 7 bases. This CDR3 reads CASSKGDTEAFF. The CDR3 DNA reads TGTGCCAGCTCAAAGGGGGACACTGAAGCTTTCTTT.

The chain employs TRBV3-1 (or the pseudogene TRBV3-2) and TRBJ1-3, with TRBD1 matching over 10 bases. CDR3 length: 18 residues. CDR1 LGHDT and CDR2 YNNKEL come from the germline V gene (reference sequence). The ends lost 4 bases at V and 0 bases at J; junction bases unmatched: 9. CDR3 residues: CASSPRDRGVASGNTIYF. CDR3 DNA: TGTGCCAGCAGCCCCCGGGACAGGGGTGTTGCCTCTGGAAACACCATATATTTT.

The chain joins TRBV12-3 or TRBV12-4 to TRBJ1-4, with 7 nucleotides matching TRBD1. V gave up 5 bases and J gave up 13 bases; unmatched junction bases: 4. This CDR3 contains 11 residues. For the CDR3, the DNA is TGTGCCAGCAGTACACAGGGGCCACTGTTTTTT. As protein: CASSTQGPLFF.